The next 20 T cell receptor beta chains were all read from a single sample in a study of blood T cells in healthy people across ages. Then a second PCR, running roughly 7 to 11 cycles, was carried out with a sample-barcoded 5' primer and a J-beta primer mix. Each CDR3 protein is one row after TCRdb ran MiXCR on the 5' RACE reads. Counted here are 1.8 million or so distinct CDR3 sequences, about two fifths occurring once; the ten biggest clones make up roughly 24%. Sequencing was performed on blood. These receptors originate from a human donor in good health.

A few counts support this clonotype. This sequence joins TRBV7-2 and TRBJ2-5; TRBD2 agrees at 8 bases. There are 17 residues in the CDR3. Unmatched junction bases numbered 14, after V lost 6 bases and J lost 2 bases. Germline V gene lookup returns CDR1 SGHTA and CDR2 FQGNSA. The CDR3 nucleotides read TGTGCCAGCAGTCCCACTGCGGGGGGAGCGCGTCAAGAGACCCAGTACTTC. Residues: CASSPTAGGARQETQYF.

This clonotype was observed a handful of times. V gene TRBV20-1 combines with J gene TRBJ1-6; a weak D match, TRBD1 (5 bases). There are 14 residues in the CDR3. V lost 5 bases to trimming and J lost 9 bases, with 17 bases between them. Germline V CDR1 and CDR2: DFQATT, SNEGSKA (reference sequence). CDR3 sequence reads: CSALGPYTTSPLHF. The CDR3 DNA follows: TGCAGTGCTCTGGGGCCGTACACGACTTCACCCCTCCACTTT.

The chain couples TRBV10-3 to TRBJ2-1, with 11 bases lining up with TRBD1. This CDR3 has 14 amino acids. Germline loops: CDR1 ENHRY, CDR2 SYGVKD. V was pared by 6 bases and J by 9 bases, with 7 bases of the junction left unmatched. As DNA, the CDR3 is TGTGCCATCAGGGGACAGGGGGACGCATCTGAGCAGTTCTTC. It codes for CAIRGQGDASEQFF.

This clonotype was observed a handful of times. The chain carries TRBV5-1 and TRBJ2-4; D is tentatively TRBD1 or TRBD2 (5 bases each). Trimming removed 3 bases from V and 0 bases from J, with 13 bases in between. This CDR3 region has 16 residues. Germline V CDR1 and CDR2: SGHRS, YFSETQ. The CDR3 spells CASSSGTVLAKNIQYF. The CDR3 nucleotides read TGCGCCAGCAGCTCCGGGACGGTACTAGCCAAAAACATTCAGTACTTC.

The rearrangement uses TRBV6-5 and TRBJ1-1; D is ambiguous. The CDR3 totals 19 residues. Trimming removed 0 bases from V and 0 bases from J, with 20 bases in between. The germline gives CDR1 MNHEY, CDR2 SVGAGI. The CDR3 region has the DNA TGTGCCAGCAGTTACTCGAATTTGTTCACGGAGGGAGTGAACACTGAAGCTTTCTTT. As protein: CASSYSNLFTEGVNTEAFF.

On this clonotype itself: With a much larger clone just one base away, this may be a read error. The rearrangement links TRBV12-3 or TRBV12-4 to TRBJ2-4, with D possibly TRBD1 on 6 matching bases. Deletions cut 3 bases from V and 13 bases from J, with 10 bases between. CDR3 length equals 11 residues. The CDR3 DNA reads as TGTGCCAGCAGTTTCAGGGGCAAGCAGTACTTC. Protein product: CASSFRGKQYF.

This clonotype was seen only a few times. V is TRBV6-6 and J is TRBJ1-6; unclear D gene. V lost 5 bases and J lost 7, with 18 bases in between. The CDR3 is 16 amino acids. Germline values: CDR1 MNHNY, CDR2 SVGAGI (reference sequence). Here the CDR3 reads CASSQWAELPNSPLHF. The DNA for the CDR3 is TGTGCCAGCAGTCAATGGGCAGAGCTCCCCAATTCACCCCTCCACTTT.

The V gene is TRBV7-9, the J gene TRBJ2-3; 12 bases map to TRBD2. Germline values: CDR1 SEHNR, CDR2 FQNEAQ (reference sequence). With V trimmed by 1 base and J by 3 bases, 11 bases remained unmatched. This CDR3 has 19 residues. This CDR3 is CASSLEIPLAGGATDTQYF. The CDR3, as DNA: TGTGCCAGCAGCTTAGAAATCCCCCTAGCGGGGGGGGCGACAGATACGCAGTATTTT.

Note on this clonotype: The junction departs from germline at one end; a sequencing error may be responsible. The rearrangement joins TRBV28 to TRBJ2-1, with D uncertain. Per germline, CDR1 MDHEN and CDR2 SYDVKM. This CDR3 spans 11 amino acids. Here the CDR3 DNA reads TGTACCAGCAGTTTAATGAATGAGCAGTTCTTC. Amino acids: CTSSLMNEQFF.

Points on this clonotype: This may be a read error, as it is one base from a much larger clone. The rearrangement links TRBV20-1 to TRBJ2-6; D is tentatively TRBD1 or TRBD2 (5 bases each). Per the germline V gene, CDR1 is DFQATT and CDR2 is SNEGSKA (reference sequence). This CDR3 comprises 14 residues. The CDR3 DNA reads as TGCAGTGCCGCCGGAGCGTCCGGGGCCAACGCCCTGACTTTC. This codes for CSAAGASGANALTF.

The chain combines TRBV12-3 or TRBV12-4 with TRBJ1-3, with 7 bases that match TRBD1. The CDR3 runs to 14 residues. J lost 4 bases, V lost 6 bases, and 6 bases had no gene match. The CDR3 region is CASSHQQGGNTIYF. The CDR3 DNA reads as TGTGCCAGCAGCCATCAACAGGGGGGAAACACCATATATTTT.

This rearrangement joins TRBV27 to TRBJ2-7; no definite D call. CDR3 length equals 14 residues. Germline assignment: CDR1 MNHEY and CDR2 SMNVEV (reference sequence). Trimming took 0 bases from V and 6 from J, leaving 12 bases between them. The DNA for the CDR3 is TGTGCCAGCAGTTTATCGTGGGGATCTCGCGAGCAGTACTTC. Residues: CASSLSWGSREQYF.

V gene TRBV11-2 combines with J gene TRBJ2-5; D remains ambiguous. Germline CDR1 SGHAT, CDR2 FQNNGV. The CDR3 totals 14 residues. Trimming pared 6 bases from V and 1 base from J, leaving 12 bases between. The CDR3 sequence: CASSSNSFQETQYF. CDR3 sequence (DNA): TGTGCCAGCAGTTCAAACAGTTTCCAAGAGACCCAGTACTTC.

The sample holds a few counts of this clonotype. The chain joins TRBV2 to TRBJ2-7; 9 bases fit TRBD2. CDR1 and CDR2 from the germline V gene are SNHLY and FYNNEI. The V gene end was trimmed by 7 bases and the J gene end by 7 bases; junction bases not matched to a gene: 8. The CDR3 has 13 residues. The CDR3 loop reads CASIVLAGNEQYF. CDR3 DNA sequence: TGTGCCAGCATTGTGCTAGCGGGGAATGAGCAGTACTTC.

The rearrangement links TRBV10-3 to TRBJ1-2, with a weak D call TRBD1 (5 bases). The germline CDR1 and CDR2 sequences are ENHRY and SYGVKD. This CDR3 is 14 amino acids long. V was shortened by 0 bases and J by 13 bases, with 18 bases between the two germline ends. The chain's CDR3 is CAISESNLDRHTTF. As DNA, the CDR3 is TGTGCCATCAGTGAGTCGAATCTAGACAGACATACCACCTTC.

The table lists this clonotype with a few counts. This sequence joins TRBV5-6 and TRBJ2-7; 9 bases align to TRBD1. Per the germline V gene, CDR1 is SGHDT and CDR2 is YYEEEE. Unmatched junction bases numbered 16, after V lost 5 bases and J lost 10 bases. CDR3 length: 15 amino acids. The CDR3 spells CASRRSGTGKRTQYF. CDR3 sequence (DNA): TGTGCCAGCAGACGTTCCGGGACAGGGAAGAGAACCCAGTACTTC.

Points on this clonotype: One end of the junction varies from germline; a read error may be responsible. This rearrangement joins TRBV6-5 to TRBJ1-1, with D unclear. The CDR3 contains 12 residues. Germline values: CDR1 MNHEY, CDR2 SVGAGI. CDR3 protein: CVSSPSIGEAFF. CDR3 nucleotide sequence: TGTGTCAGCAGCCCTTCAATCGGTGAAGCTTTCTTT.

Notes on this clonotype: One end of the junction does not line up with germline, which may come from a read error. V and J are TRBV9 and TRBJ2-1; 10 positions agree with TRBD1. Germline-derived CDR1 and CDR2 are SGDLS and YYNGEE. The CDR3 consists of 15 residues. This CDR3 is CGSSAGQGIYNEQFF. CDR3 DNA sequence: TGTGGCAGCAGCGCGGGACAGGGGATATACAATGAGCAGTTCTTC.

The chain links TRBV6-4 to TRBJ2-3, with D possibly matching TRBD1 (5 bases). The V gene lost 6 bases and the J gene lost 0 bases, with 10 bases spanning the gap. The CDR3 covers 14 residues. Germline V lookup: CDR1 MRHNA, CDR2 SNTAGT. DNA of the CDR3: TGTGCCAGCAGCCTGACAGAAAGCACAGATACGCAGTATTTT. Translated, it gives CASSLTESTDTQYF.

The DNA for the CDR3 is TGCAGCGCTTTGACAGGGTGGGCCAAAAACATTCAGTACTTC. Encoded protein: CSALTGWAKNIQYF. The chain carries TRBV29-1 and TRBJ2-4; 7 bases agree with TRBD1. This CDR3 is built from 14 residues. From germline, CDR1 is SQVTM and CDR2 ANQGSEA. V gave up 7 bases and J gave up 1 base; unmatched junction bases: 7.